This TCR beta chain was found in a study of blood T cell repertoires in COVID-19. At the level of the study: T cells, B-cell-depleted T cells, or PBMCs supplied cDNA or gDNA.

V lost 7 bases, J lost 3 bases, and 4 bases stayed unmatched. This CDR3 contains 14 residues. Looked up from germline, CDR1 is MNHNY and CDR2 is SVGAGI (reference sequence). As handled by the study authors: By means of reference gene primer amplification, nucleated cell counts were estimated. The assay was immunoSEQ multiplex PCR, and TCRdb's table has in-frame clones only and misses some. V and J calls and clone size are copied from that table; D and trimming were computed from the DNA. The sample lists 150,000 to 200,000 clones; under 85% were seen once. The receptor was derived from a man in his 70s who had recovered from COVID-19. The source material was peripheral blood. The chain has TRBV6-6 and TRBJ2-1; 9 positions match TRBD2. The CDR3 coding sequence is TGTGCCAGCAACTTAGCGGGAGACTACAATGAGCAGTTCTTC. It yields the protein CASNLAGDYNEQFF.